This TCR beta chain was retrieved from a study of identical twins. Overall study results and limits: Among beta out-of-frame sequences, excess sharing between twins appeared weaker. Within twin pairs, the out-of-frame alpha sequences they shared showed excess low generation probability.

TCRdb independently ran MiXCR on the 5' RACE reads; one entry per CDR3 protein. The sample includes roughly 250,000 distinct CDR3 sequences, roughly 7% of them seen just once. The CDR3 has 11 amino acids. CDR1 and CDR2 (germline): LNHNV, YYDKDF (reference sequence). V lost 5 bases, J lost 2 bases, and 3 bases lay in between. At least ten counts were recorded for this clonotype. Its matching antigen is unknown. Only healthy Caucasians were enrolled as donors. The same data also went into a second study, on yellow fever vaccine responses in identical twins. As that report states: Reportedly, twins showed a vaccine T cell response that looked partly convergent and partly personalized.

The V call is TRBV15, the J call TRBJ2-5; no firm D call. Sequencing input: memory (CD45RO+) T cells sorted from blood. The clonotype was recovered from a woman between 18 and 30 years old in good health. The DNA for the CDR3 is TGTGCCACCAGCGGTCAAGAGACCCAGTACTTC. As protein: CATSGQETQYF.